Listed below are T cell receptor beta chains from one sample, sequenced in a study of CD8+ T cells in alopecia areata. Generated by immunoSEQ multiplex PCR, the TCRdb table keeps only in-frame clones and is missing some. The sample consists of about 120,000 clones, 55% to 60% of them appearing once. Sequences were derived from CD4+ T cells sorted from blood, sampled at week 24, from a patient treated with tofacitinib. The receptors originated from a human donor with alopecia areata. Both conserved end residues are trimmed from each CDR3.

J gene	V gene	CDR3 protein
TRBJ2-5	TRBV5-6	ASSGMTGAETQY
TRBJ2-3	TRBV30	AWSGTDTQY
TRBJ2-3	TRBV6-5	ASTDLDTQY
TRBJ2-5	TRBV2	ASIWPGGETQY
TRBJ2-3	TRBV18	ASSSLRVDTQY
TRBJ1-4	TRBV7-2	ASSPMTGTEKLF
TRBJ2-3	TRBV9	ASSVGGSTDTQY
TRBJ2-5	TRBV30	AWSVGGSETQY
TRBJ2-1	TRBV4-1	ASSQGDANNEQF
TRBJ2-1	TRBV5-1	ASSWVRPYNEQF
TRBJ2-1	TRBV5-1	ASSSPGIANNEQF
TRBJ1-5	TRBV5-1	ASSLEGIQPQH
TRBJ1-1	TRBV6-5	ASRSGQSNAEAF
TRBJ1-2	TRBV29-1	SVEAGAGSYT
TRBJ2-7	TRBV29-1	SAHSGTGGYEQY
TRBJ2-7	TRBV2	ASSNSGGRPYEQY
TRBJ2-5	TRBV7-2	ASSPLRETQY
TRBJ1-1	TRBV2	ASSEDPNTEAF
TRBJ1-6	TRBV18	ASSLENPPSPLH
TRBJ1-1	TRBV29-1	SVARQGANTEAF
TRBJ1-2	TRBV15	ATSRRRGANYGYT
TRBJ2-3	TRBV4-1	ARSTDTQY
TRBJ2-5	TRBV29-1	SVEQPGTALY
TRBJ1-4	TRBV30	AWSVRGFGEKLF
TRBJ1-2	TRBV4-2	ASNRDRQGYGYT
TRBJ2-7	TRBV11-3	ASSPEDRVAAEQY
TRBJ1-2	TRBV29-1	SVAGGTENYGYT
TRBJ2-1	TRBV5-1	ASTLAGISYNEQF
TRBJ2-5	TRBV7-2	ASSLGATQY
TRBJ2-1	TRBV15	ATSRTGNEQF
TRBJ2-5	TRBV2	ASSAGGQETQY
TRBJ1-2	TRBV5-4	ASSRTGWANYGYT
TRBJ2-7	TRBV6-6	ASSRRGNEQY
TRBJ1-1	TRBV7-9	ASSLTGRNTEAF
TRBJ1-5	TRBV7-8	ASSRSGGPQH
TRBJ1-1	TRBV6-5	ASRQTSGGREAF
TRBJ1-5	TRBV30	AWSTGTSNQPQH
TRBJ1-2	TRBV7-9	ASSSQGANYGYT
TRBJ1-5	TRBV27	ASSPRARAQTQPQH
TRBJ1-3	TRBV4-1	ASSHMRIRDSGNTIY
TRBJ2-7	TRBV9	ASSVGGGQGTPLVYEQY
TRBJ2-1	TRBV5-1	ASSPVEGLNEQF
TRBJ2-2	TRBV29-1	SVRDTGELF
TRBJ2-5	TRBV5-1	ASSLVSGEGETQY
TRBJ2-7	TRBV18	ASSPGTGFEQY
TRBJ2-5	TRBV7-9	ASSLAPSRGIRETQY
TRBJ1-1	TRBV29-1	SYNPFGDRDSYTEAF
TRBJ2-7	TRBV6-5	ASSYSGTGDEQY
TRBJ2-2	TRBV4-1	ASSRFTTGGVRTGELF
TRBJ1-2	TRBV7-9	ASSLESLGGYT
TRBJ2-2	TRBV27	ASSSPSGELF
TRBJ2-3	TRBV29-1	SGREGASDTQY
TRBJ1-1	TRBV14	ASSQLDRGTEAF
TRBJ1-5	TRBV28	ASSPPNSNQPQH
TRBJ1-2	TRBV2	ASILDGPAPYGYT